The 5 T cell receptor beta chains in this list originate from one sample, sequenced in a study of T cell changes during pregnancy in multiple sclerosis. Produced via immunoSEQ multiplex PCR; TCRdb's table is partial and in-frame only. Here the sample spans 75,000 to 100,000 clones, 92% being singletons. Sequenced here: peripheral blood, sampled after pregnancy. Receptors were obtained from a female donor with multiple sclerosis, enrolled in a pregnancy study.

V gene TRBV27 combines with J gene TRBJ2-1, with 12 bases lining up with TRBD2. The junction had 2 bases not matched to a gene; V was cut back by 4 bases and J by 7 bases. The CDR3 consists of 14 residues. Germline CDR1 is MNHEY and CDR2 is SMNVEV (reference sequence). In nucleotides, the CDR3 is TGTGCCAGCAGTTCTAGCGGGGGGGCGAATGAGCAGTTCTTC. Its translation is CASSSSGGANEQFF.

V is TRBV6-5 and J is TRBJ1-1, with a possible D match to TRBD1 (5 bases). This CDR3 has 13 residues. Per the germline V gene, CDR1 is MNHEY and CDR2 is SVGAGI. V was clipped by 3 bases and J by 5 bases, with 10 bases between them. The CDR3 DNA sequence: TGTGCCAGCAGTTATCAGGGTACGACTGAAGCTTTCTTT. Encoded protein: CASSYQGTTEAFF.

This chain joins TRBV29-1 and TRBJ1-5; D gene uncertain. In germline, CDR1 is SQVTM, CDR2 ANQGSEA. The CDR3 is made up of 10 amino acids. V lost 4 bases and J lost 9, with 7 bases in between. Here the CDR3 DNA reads TGCAGCGTTGGTGAGGGGCCCCAGCATTTT. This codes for CSVGEGPQHF.

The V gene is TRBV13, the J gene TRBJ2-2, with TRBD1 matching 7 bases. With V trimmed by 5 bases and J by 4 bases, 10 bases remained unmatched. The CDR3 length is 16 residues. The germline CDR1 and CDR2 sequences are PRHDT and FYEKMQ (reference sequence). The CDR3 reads CASSLRQGSITGELFF. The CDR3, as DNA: TGTGCCAGCAGCCTCAGACAGGGAAGTATCACCGGGGAGCTGTTTTTT.

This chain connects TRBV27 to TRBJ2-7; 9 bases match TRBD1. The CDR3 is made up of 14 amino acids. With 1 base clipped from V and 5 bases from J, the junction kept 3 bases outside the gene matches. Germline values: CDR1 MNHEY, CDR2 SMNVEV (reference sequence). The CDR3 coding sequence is TGTGCCAGCAGTTTATGGACAGGGGCCAACGAGCAGTACTTC. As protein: CASSLWTGANEQYF.